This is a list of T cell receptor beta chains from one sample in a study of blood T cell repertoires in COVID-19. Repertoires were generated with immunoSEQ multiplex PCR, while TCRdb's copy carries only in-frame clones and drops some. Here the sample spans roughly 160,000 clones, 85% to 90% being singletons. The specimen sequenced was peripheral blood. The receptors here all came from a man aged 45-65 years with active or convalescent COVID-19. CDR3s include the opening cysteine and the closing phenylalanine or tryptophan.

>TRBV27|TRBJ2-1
CASSSILATSSYNEQFF
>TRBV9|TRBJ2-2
CASSPPLGAGFGTGELFF
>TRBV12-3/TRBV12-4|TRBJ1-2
CASSARTDGYTF
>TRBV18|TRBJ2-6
CASSPLGHSGANVLTF
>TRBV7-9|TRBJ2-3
CASSQGLASGGKLDTQYF
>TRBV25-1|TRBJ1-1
CASMTSGSFGAFF
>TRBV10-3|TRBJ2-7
CAIAEGQRDPYEQYF
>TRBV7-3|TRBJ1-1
CASSPGGYGETEAFF
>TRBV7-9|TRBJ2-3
CASSLATGIDTQYF
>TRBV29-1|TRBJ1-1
CSVAGWVTEAFF
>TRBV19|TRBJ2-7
CASTGRTGGRGEQYF
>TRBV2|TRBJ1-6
CASSEQRVMTGARSDYDSPLHF
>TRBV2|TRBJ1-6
CASSYDAGPLHF
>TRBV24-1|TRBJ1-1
CATSPSGTGYNTEAFF
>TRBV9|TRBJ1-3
CASSAGQLAGGNTIYF
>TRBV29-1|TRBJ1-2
CSVEAGASGYTF